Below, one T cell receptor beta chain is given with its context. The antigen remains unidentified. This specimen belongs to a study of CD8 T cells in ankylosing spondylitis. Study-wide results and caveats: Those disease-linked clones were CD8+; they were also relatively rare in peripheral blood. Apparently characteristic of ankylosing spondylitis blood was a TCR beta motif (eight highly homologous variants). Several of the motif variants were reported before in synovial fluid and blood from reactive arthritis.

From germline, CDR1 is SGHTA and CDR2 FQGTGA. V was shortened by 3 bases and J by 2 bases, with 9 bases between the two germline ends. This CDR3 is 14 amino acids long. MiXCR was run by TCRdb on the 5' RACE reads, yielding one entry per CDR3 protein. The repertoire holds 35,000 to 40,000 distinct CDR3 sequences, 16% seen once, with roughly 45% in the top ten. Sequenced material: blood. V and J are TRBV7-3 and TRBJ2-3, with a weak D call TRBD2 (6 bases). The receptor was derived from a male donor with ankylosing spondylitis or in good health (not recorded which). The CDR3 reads CASSFGGNTDTQYF. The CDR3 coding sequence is TGTGCCAGCAGCTTCGGAGGGAACACAGATACGCAGTATTTT. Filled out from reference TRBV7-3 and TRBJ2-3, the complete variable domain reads GAGVSQTPSNKVTEKGKYVELRCDPISGHTALYWYRQSLGQGPEFLIYFQGTGAADDSGLPNDRFFAVRPEGSVSTLKIQRTERGDSAVYLCASSFGGNTDTQYFGPGTRLTVL.